The 11 T cell receptor beta chains in this list originate from one sample, sequenced in a study of T cell responses to AZD1222 COVID-19 vaccine. Sequencing was performed with immunoSEQ multiplex PCR; in TCRdb, only in-frame clones are kept and a portion is missing. The sample lists around 110,000 clones, 85% to 95% occurring once. Specimen: peripheral blood, collected on day 0 of AZD1222 vaccination. These receptors all stem from an adult in good health.

The chain couples TRBV6-5 to TRBJ2-7; TRBD2 is a possible D gene (6 bases). The CDR3 loop spans 14 amino acids. Germline-derived CDR1 and CDR2 are MNHEY and SVGAGI. Trimming stripped 8 bases from V and 0 bases from J, with 14 bases between. CDR3 in DNA: TGTGCCAGCTCGCGGGATGGGAGCTCCTACGAGCAGTACTTC. Protein product: CASSRDGSSYEQYF.

The gene calls are TRBV4-2 and TRBJ2-1; 9 bases agree with TRBD2. Trimming cost V 4 bases and J 4 bases; bases outside gene matches: 5. The CDR3 covers 15 residues. CDR1 and CDR2 from the germline V gene are LGHNA and YNFKEQ. The CDR3 region is CASSLRTSEYNEQFF. CDR3 coding DNA: TGTGCCAGCAGCCTTCGGACTAGCGAGTACAATGAGCAGTTCTTC.

The gene calls are TRBV9 and TRBJ2-5; possibly TRBD2 for D (6 bases). The CDR3 length is 15 residues. V was trimmed by 3 bases and J by 5 bases, leaving 17 bases between them. Per germline, CDR1 SGDLS and CDR2 YYNGEE. The CDR3 bases are TGTGCCAGCAGCGAGTCGGGGACTGCTTCGGAGACCCAGTACTTC. Residues: CASSESGTASETQYF.

V gene TRBV27 combines with J gene TRBJ2-2, with D uncertain. Germline assignment: CDR1 MNHEY and CDR2 SMNVEV (reference sequence). The CDR3 is 14 residues long. V dropped 5 bases and J dropped 2 bases, with 9 bases sitting between them. This chain's CDR3 is CASSLNPNTGELFF. CDR3 sequence (DNA): TGTGCCAGCAGTCTTAACCCAAACACCGGGGAGCTGTTTTTT.

This sequence joins TRBV9 and TRBJ2-7, with D maybe TRBD1 (5 bases). The ends were cut back, 0 bases at V and 3 bases at J, with 10 bases in the middle. Germline V gene data show CDR1 as SGDLS and CDR2 as YYNGEE. The CDR3 length is 14 residues. The CDR3 reads CASSVEAGNYEQYF. In DNA, the CDR3 is TGTGCCAGCAGCGTAGAAGCAGGGAACTACGAGCAGTACTTC.

The chain joins TRBV3-1 (or the pseudogene TRBV3-2) to TRBJ2-3; D gene uncertain. From germline, CDR1 is LGHDT and CDR2 YNNKEL (reference sequence). This CDR3 region has 13 residues. The ends were cut back, 4 bases at V and 1 base at J, with 6 bases in the middle. CDR3 nucleotide sequence: TGTGCCAGCAGCCGCCTAGGCACAGATACGCAGTATTTT. Protein product: CASSRLGTDTQYF.

The chain has TRBV27 and TRBJ1-2; possible D gene TRBD1, 5 bases. CDR1 is MNHEY and CDR2 is SMNVEV in the germline V gene (reference sequence). The CDR3 is made up of 12 amino acids. V lost 4 bases and J lost 5, with 8 bases in between. The CDR3, as DNA: TGTGCCAGCAGTTCCCAGGGATATGGCTACACCTTC. Translating gives CASSSQGYGYTF.

The rearrangement joins TRBV5-5 to TRBJ2-7; weak D call: TRBD1 (6 bases). From germline, CDR1 is SGHKS and CDR2 YYEKEE (reference sequence). Trimming left V 4 bases short and J 6 bases short, with 11 bases between. The CDR3 runs to 12 residues. In DNA, the CDR3 is TGTGCCAGCAGCCGGAACAGGGCCGAGCAGTACTTC. Translation: CASSRNRAEQYF.

The genes are TRBV3-1 (or the pseudogene TRBV3-2) and TRBJ2-3; no clear D. The germline CDR1 and CDR2 sequences are LGHDT and YNNKEL (reference sequence). V was pared by 2 bases and J by 2 bases, with 14 bases between. CDR3 length equals 16 residues. This chain's CDR3 is CASSQRSTGITDTQYF. The CDR3 DNA reads TGTGCCAGCAGCCAACGCTCCACGGGTATCACAGATACGCAGTATTTT.

The chain recombines TRBV19 with TRBJ1-5, with D perhaps matching TRBD1 (6 bases). CDR1 and CDR2 from the germline V gene are LNHDA and SQIVND (reference sequence). The germline V and J ends were trimmed by 5 bases and 4 bases, with 12 bases remaining between them. This CDR3 region has 14 residues. This chain's CDR3 is CASSLDRLNQPQHF. As DNA, the CDR3 is TGTGCCAGTAGTCTCGACAGGCTGAATCAGCCCCAGCATTTT.

The V and J genes are TRBV2 and TRBJ1-4; maybe TRBD1 (5 bases). This CDR3 contains 12 residues. V lost 7 bases to trimming and J lost 14 bases, with 17 bases between them. From germline, CDR1 is SNHLY and CDR2 FYNNEI. The DNA for the CDR3 is TGTGCCAGCACCCCCGCGGCACAGGCTCTGTTTTTT. This translates into CASTPAAQALFF.